The clone carrying this TCR beta chain was detected only once. Its antigen is undetermined. It was with 60 Vbeta and 13 Jbeta primers that the PCR ran. Produced via immunoSEQ multiplex PCR; TCRdb's table is partial and in-frame only. The sample includes more than 150,000 clones, 81% of them seen just once. This specimen belongs to a study of cytomegalovirus exposure and HLA in healthy donors. Whole-study results and caveats: It was reported that the classifier diagnosed cytomegalovirus status with high specificity and sensitivity in both the original and validation cohorts. As a later analysis showed, a missense DCLRE1C variant was linked to trimming of TCR beta V- and J-genes. Researchers reported in a later analysis that common viral pathogens appeared linked to several top clusters.

This sequence originates from a man aged 45-60 years in good health and CMV-seropositive. Sequenced: PBMCs.

Here the CDR3 DNA reads TGTGCCAGCAGCTTAGCAGGGACAGGGAGGGGCAATCAGCCCCAGCATTTT. As protein: CASSLAGTGRGNQPQHF. The genes are TRBV7-9 and TRBJ1-5; TRBD1 matches 9 bases. The V segment lost 0 bases and the J segment 2 bases; nucleotides outside the gene matches: 5. Germline V gene data show CDR1 as SEHNR and CDR2 as FQNEAQ (reference sequence). This CDR3 spans 17 amino acids. The full variable domain, rest sourced from reference TRBV7-9 and TRBJ1-5, is DTGVSQNPRHKITKRGQNVTFRCDPISEHNRLYWYRQTLGQGPEFLTYFQNEAQLEKSRLLSDRFSAERPKGSFSTLEIQRTEQGDSAMYLCASSLAGTGRGNQPQHFGDGTRLSIL.